These 32 T cell receptor beta chains originate from one sample sequenced in a study of T cell responses to AZD1222 COVID-19 vaccine. Data came from immunoSEQ multiplex PCR; TCRdb stores just in-frame clones and leaves some out. The repertoire holds approximately 120,000 clones, approximately 91% seen once, with about 13% in the top ten. Sequenced material: peripheral blood, taken on day 0 of MenACWY control vaccination. Receptors were obtained from an adult in good health.

The chain is built from TRBV4-3 and TRBJ2-3, with D possibly being TRBD2 (5 bases). The CDR3 loop spans 16 amino acids. V lost 4 bases and J 0 bases, leaving 14 bases between the germline ends. Per germline, CDR1 LGHNA and CDR2 YSLEER. The CDR3 reads CASSPQSAASTDTQYF. The CDR3 DNA reads TGCGCCAGCAGCCCCCAATCAGCGGCTAGCACAGATACGCAGTATTTT.

The chain joins TRBV28 to TRBJ1-4; D remains unclear. V shed 4 bases and J shed 0 bases, with 9 bases lying between them. Germline-derived CDR1 and CDR2 are MDHEN and SYDVKM. The CDR3 length is 15 residues. The CDR3 DNA reads TGTGCCAGCAGTTCGGAGACTGCAACTAATGAAAAACTGTTTTTT. Its protein product is CASSSETATNEKLFF.

This chain uses TRBV6-5 with TRBJ1-2, with D tentatively TRBD1 (5 bases). The germline V gene has CDR1 MNHEY and CDR2 SVGAGI. The ends were cut back, 0 bases at V and 11 bases at J, with 7 bases in the middle. This CDR3 is 11 amino acids long. The CDR3 spells CASSYSGVYTF. The DNA for the CDR3 is TGTGCCAGCAGTTACTCGGGGGTGTACACCTTC.

The V gene is TRBV4-1, the J gene TRBJ1-4; 9 bases are shared with TRBD1. CDR1 and CDR2 (germline): MGHRA, YSYEKL. The CDR3 totals 17 residues. The junction had 13 bases not matched to a gene; V was cut back by 0 bases and J by 11 bases. Written as DNA, the CDR3 is TGCGCCAGCAGCCAAGATGGGGGACAGGGAAAATTTGAGAAACTGTTTTTT. As protein: CASSQDGGQGKFEKLFF.

The chain is built from TRBV11-3 and TRBJ2-1; 11 bases are shared with TRBD2. The CDR3 consists of 18 residues. J was trimmed by 5 bases and V by 1 base; bases with no gene match: 10. CDR1 is SGHNT and CDR2 is YENEEA in the germline V gene. CDR3 DNA sequence: TGTGCCAGCAGCTTAGCACCGGGGCTAGCGGGAGGACACAATGAGCAGTTCTTC. Encoded protein: CASSLAPGLAGGHNEQFF.

V is TRBV5-1 and J is TRBJ1-2; 7 bases line up with TRBD1. The germline V gene encodes CDR1 SGHRS and CDR2 YFSETQ. J lost 10 bases, V lost 1 base, and 7 bases had no gene match. The CDR3 runs to 13 residues. CDR3 bases: TGCGCCAGCAGCTTGTTGGGGACAGACCACTACACCTTC. Translated: CASSLLGTDHYTF.

The J gene is TRBJ2-7, the V gene TRBV5-6; D uncertain. Trimming cost V 2 bases and J 7 bases, with 10 bases left between them. This CDR3 has 12 amino acids. Germline V gene lookup returns CDR1 SGHDT and CDR2 YYEEEE. The CDR3 protein is CASSFVGREQYF. The CDR3 bases are TGTGCCAGCAGCTTCGTCGGTCGAGAGCAGTACTTC.

The genes are TRBV9 and TRBJ1-6; unclear D gene. Germline CDR1 SGDLS, CDR2 YYNGEE. Between the trimmed V and J ends, which lost 0 bases and 9 bases, there was a span of 10 bases. The CDR3 length is 14 residues. CDR3 sequence (DNA): TGTGCCAGCAGCGTAGAGACGGCGGGTTCACCCCTCCACTTT. Protein: CASSVETAGSPLHF.

The chain uses TRBV11-1 and TRBJ2-1; 9 nucleotides line up with TRBD2. This CDR3 is 12 amino acids long. J lost 9 bases, V lost 5 bases, and 2 bases had no gene match. Germline CDR1 reads SGHAT; CDR2 reads FQDESV (reference sequence). In nucleotides, the CDR3 is TGTGCCAGCAGCGTTAGCGGGAGTGAGCAGTTCTTC. Its protein product is CASSVSGSEQFF.

The CDR3 protein is CASSLGMGAGDEQFF. The CDR3 DNA sequence: TGCGCCAGCAGCTTGGGAATGGGGGCAGGCGATGAGCAGTTCTTC. The chain uses TRBV5-1 and TRBJ2-1, with D tentatively TRBD1 (6 bases). Germline values: CDR1 SGHRS, CDR2 YFSETQ. This CDR3 region has 15 residues. V was trimmed by 0 bases and J by 8 bases, leaving 15 bases between them.

This clone was seen a single time. V usage is TRBV7-3 and J usage is TRBJ1-5; weak D call: TRBD1 (5 bases). Germline V gene data show CDR1 as SGHTA and CDR2 as FQGTGA. This CDR3 contains 15 residues. Trimming cost V 5 bases and J 1 base, with 12 bases left between them. The CDR3 region has the DNA TGTGCCAGCAGCAAGGCGGGGGGGAGCAATCAGCCCCAGCATTTT. The encoded protein is CASSKAGGSNQPQHF.

The chain is built from TRBV4-1 and TRBJ2-1, with D possibly TRBD2 on 5 matching bases. The CDR3 loop spans 16 amino acids. CDR1 is MGHRA and CDR2 is YSYEKL in the germline V gene. The V end lost 1 base, the J end lost 5 bases, and 15 bases lay between the germline ends. CDR3 nucleotide sequence: TGCGCCAGCAGCCAAGCTCCCGGGGTAGGCAACAATGAGCAGTTCTTC. This encodes CASSQAPGVGNNEQFF.

The rearrangement joins TRBV6-5 to TRBJ2-7, with D perhaps matching TRBD1 (5 bases). Looked up from germline, CDR1 is MNHEY and CDR2 is SVGAGI. This CDR3 contains 14 residues. V was clipped by 2 bases and J by 3 bases, with 11 bases between them. This chain's CDR3 is CASSYRQHLYEQYF. CDR3 coding DNA: TGTGCCAGCAGTTACAGACAGCACCTCTACGAGCAGTACTTC.

J is TRBJ2-7 and V is TRBV19; TRBD1 aligns across 11 bases. V dropped 4 bases and J dropped 1; count of bases not matched to a gene: 3. This CDR3 comprises 15 residues. CDR1 and CDR2 (germline): LNHDA, SQIVND (reference sequence). The CDR3 here is CASSRGQGGSYEQYF. In DNA, the CDR3 is TGTGCCAGTAGTAGGGGACAGGGGGGGTCCTACGAGCAGTACTTC.

The chain employs TRBV27 and TRBJ1-2; TRBD1 matches at 8 bases. Trimming at V came to 6 bases and at J to 8 bases, leaving 11 bases not matched to a gene. In germline, CDR1 is MNHEY, CDR2 SMNVEV (reference sequence). This CDR3 has 14 amino acids. The CDR3 sequence: CASRTADRVQGYTF. CDR3 DNA sequence: TGTGCCAGCAGGACCGCGGACAGGGTTCAGGGCTACACCTTC.

This clone was detected once. The rearrangement links TRBV24-1 to TRBJ1-1; unclear D gene. CDR1 is KGHDR and CDR2 is SFDVKD in the germline V gene. The CDR3 extends over 15 amino acids. Trimming left V 4 bases short and J 7 bases short, with 18 bases between. The CDR3 region is CATSDPNGGTREAFF. As DNA, the CDR3 is TGTGCCACCAGTGACCCCAACGGAGGTACACGTGAAGCTTTCTTT.

V and J are TRBV28 and TRBJ2-2, with 7 bases matching TRBD1. Losses at the gene ends were 5 bases for V and 1 base for J; bases not matched to a gene: 4. The CDR3 contains 15 residues. The germline V gene encodes CDR1 MDHEN and CDR2 SYDVKM. This CDR3 is CASSEGTVNTGELFF. CDR3 bases: TGTGCCAGCAGTGAGGGGACAGTGAACACCGGGGAGCTGTTTTTT.

This sequence joins TRBV7-9 and TRBJ1-6; D is possibly TRBD1 (5 bases). This CDR3 comprises 16 residues. V lost 2 bases, J lost 5 bases, and 13 bases lay in between. CDR1 is SEHNR and CDR2 is FQNEAQ in the germline V gene (reference sequence). DNA for the CDR3: TGTGCCAGCAGCTTAAGGGACCCACTAAATAATTCACCCCTCCACTTT. The encoded protein is CASSLRDPLNNSPLHF. Complete variable domain (other parts from reference TRBV7-9 and TRBJ1-6): DTGVSQNPRHKITKRGQNVTFRCDPISEHNRLYWYRQTLGQGPEFLTYFQNEAQLEKSRLLSDRFSAERPKGSFSTLEIQRTEQGDSAMYLCASSLRDPLNNSPLHFGNGTRLTVT.

The V and J genes are TRBV29-1 and TRBJ2-3; D is uncertain. The germline CDR1 and CDR2 sequences are SQVTM and ANQGSEA. The CDR3 is 10 residues long. The V end lost 4 bases, the J end lost 1 base, and 0 bases lay between the germline ends. The CDR3, as DNA: TGCAGCGTTGGCACAGATACGCAGTATTTT. The encoded protein is CSVGTDTQYF.

This chain connects TRBV13 to TRBJ2-1; 11 nucleotides agree with TRBD2. CDR1 PRHDT and CDR2 FYEKMQ come from the germline V gene (reference sequence). The CDR3 is 18 amino acids. Trimming at V came to 2 bases and at J to 0 bases, leaving 6 bases not matched to a gene. The CDR3 spells CASSLTIAGGSSYNEQFF. CDR3 sequence (DNA): TGTGCCAGCAGCTTAACGATAGCGGGAGGGAGCTCCTACAATGAGCAGTTCTTC.

The chain recombines TRBV11-2 with TRBJ2-2; 8 nucleotides agree with TRBD2. This CDR3 contains 19 residues. V shed 0 bases, J shed 5 bases, and the junction held 14 bases outside the gene matches. Germline values: CDR1 SGHAT, CDR2 FQNNGV. The DNA for the CDR3 is TGTGCCAGCAGCTTAGATAAATTAGCTAGCGGGTCAAGGACCGGGGAGCTGTTTTTT. Its translation is CASSLDKLASGSRTGELFF. Using reference TRBV11-2 and TRBJ2-2 for the parts outside the CDR3, the full variable domain is EAGVAQSPRYKIIEKRQSVAFWCNPISGHATLYWYQQILGQGPKLLIQFQNNGVVDDSQLPKDRFSAERLKGVDSTLKIQPAKLEDSAVYLCASSLDKLASGSRTGELFFGEGSRLTVL.

The chain is built from TRBV2 and TRBJ1-4, with 8 nucleotides matching TRBD1. Germline trimming cut 6 bases from V and 13 bases from J; bases unmatched to any gene: 4. The CDR3 contains 11 residues. The germline V gene has CDR1 SNHLY and CDR2 FYNNEI. CDR3 amino acids: CASRDRVGLFF. The CDR3 bases are TGTGCCAGCAGGGACAGGGTGGGACTGTTTTTT.

The V gene is TRBV19, the J gene TRBJ2-7, with D possibly being TRBD1 (6 bases). CDR3 length equals 13 residues. The germline CDR1 and CDR2 sequences are LNHDA and SQIVND (reference sequence). V lost 5 bases and J lost 7, with 15 bases in between. The CDR3 bases are TGTGCCAGTAGTGCCGAGTGGGGGCGAGAGCAGTACTTC. Protein product: CASSAEWGREQYF.

The chain employs TRBV7-2 and TRBJ2-1; maybe TRBD2 (6 bases). Trimming took off 4 bases at V and 5 bases at J, with 12 bases between the two ends. Looked up from germline, CDR1 is SGHTA and CDR2 is FQGNSA. This CDR3 is built from 14 residues. The DNA for the CDR3 is TGTGCCAGCAGCTGGGTGGGGGGTGACAATGAGCAGTTCTTC. Translating gives CASSWVGGDNEQFF.

This chain connects TRBV28 to TRBJ2-7, with 9 bases aligning to TRBD1. CDR3 length equals 15 residues. The V and J ends lost 4 bases and 3 bases, in that order; junction bases with no gene match: 7. Germline V gene data show CDR1 as MDHEN and CDR2 as SYDVKM. The CDR3 is CASSSGGQGFYEQYF. The DNA for the CDR3 is TGTGCCAGCAGTTCAGGGGGACAGGGCTTCTACGAGCAGTACTTC.

The chain uses TRBV27 and TRBJ1-6; no reliable D call. This CDR3 is 16 amino acids long. Trimming took off 6 bases at V and 0 bases at J, with 12 bases between the two ends. Germline V CDR1 and CDR2: MNHEY, SMNVEV (reference sequence). The CDR3 DNA sequence: TGTGCCAGCAGCTTTACTCTAAGCTCCTATAATTCACCCCTCCACTTT. Its protein product is CASSFTLSSYNSPLHF.

This chain links TRBV2 with TRBJ1-5; D possibly corresponds to TRBD1 (6 bases). Germline V gene data show CDR1 as SNHLY and CDR2 as FYNNEI. The CDR3 totals 15 residues. The germline V and J ends were trimmed by 6 bases and 1 base, with 13 bases remaining between them. Written as DNA, the CDR3 is TGTGCCAGCAGCTTACAAGGGGGGAGCAATCAGCCCCAGCATTTT. Protein sequence: CASSLQGGSNQPQHF.

The rearrangement links TRBV19 to TRBJ1-4, with 7 bases aligning to TRBD1. This CDR3 contains 16 residues. The germline CDR1 and CDR2 sequences are LNHDA and SQIVND (reference sequence). Losses at the gene ends were 5 bases for V and 8 bases for J; bases not matched to a gene: 14. CDR3 residues: CASSGRMRQGEEKLFF. CDR3 coding DNA: TGTGCCAGTAGTGGCCGTATGAGACAGGGAGAAGAAAAACTGTTTTTT.

The chain has TRBV27 and TRBJ1-1; D possibly corresponds to TRBD1 (6 bases). The CDR3 has 15 residues. CDR1 and CDR2 from the germline V gene are MNHEY and SMNVEV (reference sequence). With 3 bases removed from V and 3 bases from J, the gap between germline ends came to 14 bases. The chain's CDR3 is CASSLAQGFYTEAFF. The CDR3 nucleotides are TGTGCCAGCAGTTTGGCACAGGGATTTTACACTGAAGCTTTCTTT.

The chain couples TRBV5-4 to TRBJ1-1, with D tentatively TRBD1 (6 bases). CDR1 and CDR2 from the germline V gene are SGHNT and YYREEE (reference sequence). The CDR3 is made up of 13 amino acids. V was trimmed by 3 bases and J by 4 bases, leaving 10 bases between them. CDR3 DNA: TGTGCCAGCAGCTGGGACACGAGCACTGAAGCTTTCTTT. Protein sequence: CASSWDTSTEAFF.

The chain carries TRBV6-2 or TRBV6-3 and TRBJ2-3; D is perhaps TRBD2 (6 bases). Germline assignment: CDR1 MNHEY and CDR2 SVGEGT. V was pared by 2 bases and J by 0 bases, with 9 bases between. The CDR3 runs to 15 residues. CDR3 nucleotides: TGTGCCAGCAGTTACGAAGGGACTAGCACAGATACGCAGTATTTT. This codes for CASSYEGTSTDTQYF.

The chain carries TRBV7-2 and TRBJ1-2; the D gene is possibly TRBD1 (5 bases). The V gene lost 2 bases and the J gene lost 2 bases, with 9 bases spanning the gap. The CDR3 is 14 amino acids. Per the germline V gene, CDR1 is SGHTA and CDR2 is FQGNSA. The DNA for the CDR3 is TGTGCCAGCAGCTTACAGGGCTTAAACTATGGCTACACCTTC. The encoded protein is CASSLQGLNYGYTF.